This TCR beta chain comes out of a study of blood T cell repertoires in COVID-19. Study-level information: Whether acute or convalescent, the COVID-19 samples came from the United States, Italy and Spain. Sample material is recorded as cDNA or gDNA derived from T cells, B-cell-depleted T cells, or PBMCs.

V lost 5 bases, J lost 10 bases, and 11 bases stayed unmatched. The CDR3 spans 15 residues. The germline gives CDR1 LNHDA, CDR2 SQIVND (reference sequence). Original handling: For nucleated cells, counts were estimated from reference gene primer amplification. Profiled with immunoSEQ multiplex PCR; TCRdb holds only in-frame clones, not every one. V and J calls plus clone size are reproduced from that table; the DNA served to infer D and trimming. The sample holds nearly 45,000 clones, more than 65% seen once. This chain joins TRBV19 and TRBJ1-6, with TRBD1 identical over 7 bases. The receptor's source is a human donor in a cohort sampled during active COVID-19. The sequencing input was peripheral blood. CDR3 sequence: CASSVNRQGGSPLHF. In DNA, the CDR3 is TGTGCCAGTAGTGTGAATCGACAGGGAGGCTCACCCCTCCACTTT.